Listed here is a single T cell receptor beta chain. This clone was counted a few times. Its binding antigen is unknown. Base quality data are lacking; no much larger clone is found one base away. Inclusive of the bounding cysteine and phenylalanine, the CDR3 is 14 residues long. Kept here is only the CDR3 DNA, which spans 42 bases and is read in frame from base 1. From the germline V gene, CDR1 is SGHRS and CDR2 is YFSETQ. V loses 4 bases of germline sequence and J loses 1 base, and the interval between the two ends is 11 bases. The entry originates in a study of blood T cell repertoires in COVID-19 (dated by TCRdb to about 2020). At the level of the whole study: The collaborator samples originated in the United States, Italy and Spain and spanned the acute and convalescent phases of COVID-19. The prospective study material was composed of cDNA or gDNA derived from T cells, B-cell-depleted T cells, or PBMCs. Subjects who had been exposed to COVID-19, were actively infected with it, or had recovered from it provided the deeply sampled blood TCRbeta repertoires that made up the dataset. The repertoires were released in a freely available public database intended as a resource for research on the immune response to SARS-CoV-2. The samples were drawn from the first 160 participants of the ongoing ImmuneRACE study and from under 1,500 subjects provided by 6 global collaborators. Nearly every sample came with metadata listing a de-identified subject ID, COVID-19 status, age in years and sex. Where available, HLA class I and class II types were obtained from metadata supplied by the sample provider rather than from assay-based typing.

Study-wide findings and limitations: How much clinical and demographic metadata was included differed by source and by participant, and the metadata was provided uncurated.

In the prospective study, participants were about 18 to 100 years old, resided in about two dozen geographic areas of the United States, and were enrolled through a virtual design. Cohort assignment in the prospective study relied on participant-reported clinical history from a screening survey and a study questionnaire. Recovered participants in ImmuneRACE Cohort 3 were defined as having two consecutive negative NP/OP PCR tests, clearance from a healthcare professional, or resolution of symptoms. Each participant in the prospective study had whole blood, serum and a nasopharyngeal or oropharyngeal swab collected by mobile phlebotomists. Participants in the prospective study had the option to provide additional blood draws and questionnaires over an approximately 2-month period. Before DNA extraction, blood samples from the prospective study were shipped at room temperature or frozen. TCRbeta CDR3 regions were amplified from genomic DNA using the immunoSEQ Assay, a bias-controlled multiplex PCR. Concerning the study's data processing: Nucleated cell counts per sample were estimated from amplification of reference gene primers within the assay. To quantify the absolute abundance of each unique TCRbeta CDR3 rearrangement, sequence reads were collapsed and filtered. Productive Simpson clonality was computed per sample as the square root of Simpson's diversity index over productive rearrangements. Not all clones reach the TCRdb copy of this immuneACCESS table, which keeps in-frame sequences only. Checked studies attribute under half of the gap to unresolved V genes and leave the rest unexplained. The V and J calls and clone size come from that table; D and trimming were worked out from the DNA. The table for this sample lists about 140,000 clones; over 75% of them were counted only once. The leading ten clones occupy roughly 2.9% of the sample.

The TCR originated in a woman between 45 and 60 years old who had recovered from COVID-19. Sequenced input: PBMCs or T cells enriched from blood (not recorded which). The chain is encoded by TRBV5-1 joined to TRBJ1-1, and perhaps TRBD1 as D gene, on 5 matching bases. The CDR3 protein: CASSIDRQNTEAFF. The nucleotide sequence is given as TGCGCCAGCAGCATTGACAGACAGAACACTGAAGCTTTCTTT.